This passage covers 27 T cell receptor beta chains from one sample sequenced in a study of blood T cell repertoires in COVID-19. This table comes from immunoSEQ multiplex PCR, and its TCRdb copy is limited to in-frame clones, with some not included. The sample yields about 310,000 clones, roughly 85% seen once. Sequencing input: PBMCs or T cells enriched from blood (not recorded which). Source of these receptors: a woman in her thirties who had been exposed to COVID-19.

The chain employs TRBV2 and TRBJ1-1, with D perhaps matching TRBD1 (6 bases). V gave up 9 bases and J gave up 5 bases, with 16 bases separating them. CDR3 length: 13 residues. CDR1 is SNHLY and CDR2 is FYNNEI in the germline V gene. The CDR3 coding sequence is TGTGCCAGTACAGGGAAGCGGGGGACTGAAGCTTTCTTT. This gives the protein CASTGKRGTEAFF.

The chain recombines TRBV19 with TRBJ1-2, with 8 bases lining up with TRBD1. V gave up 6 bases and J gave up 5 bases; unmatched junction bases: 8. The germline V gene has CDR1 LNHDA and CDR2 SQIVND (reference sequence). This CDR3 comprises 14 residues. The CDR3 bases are TGTGCCAGTAGCCGCGGACAGGGTCCTTATGGCTACACCTTC. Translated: CASSRGQGPYGYTF.

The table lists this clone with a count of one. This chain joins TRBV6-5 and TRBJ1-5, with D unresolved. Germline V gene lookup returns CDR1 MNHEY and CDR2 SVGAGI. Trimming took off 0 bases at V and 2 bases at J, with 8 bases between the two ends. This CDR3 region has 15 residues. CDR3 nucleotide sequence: TGTGCCAGCAGTTACTCGAGGTGGGGCAATCAGCCCCAGCATTTT. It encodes CASSYSRWGNQPQHF.

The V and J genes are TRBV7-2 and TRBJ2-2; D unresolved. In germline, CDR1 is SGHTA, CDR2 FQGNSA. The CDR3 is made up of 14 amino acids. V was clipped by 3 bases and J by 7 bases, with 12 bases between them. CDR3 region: CASSFNSRIGELFF. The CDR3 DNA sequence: TGTGCCAGCAGCTTTAATAGTCGAATCGGGGAGCTGTTTTTT.

For the CDR3, the DNA is TGTGCCAGCAGTATACTAACAGGGAACACTGAAGCTTTCTTT. Amino acids: CASSILTGNTEAFF. The chain recombines TRBV6-2 or TRBV6-3 with TRBJ1-1; TRBD1 is a possible D gene (5 bases). The V end lost 5 bases, the J end lost 1 base, and 11 bases lay between the germline ends. Germline V CDR1 and CDR2: MNHEY, SVGEGT. This CDR3 has 14 residues.

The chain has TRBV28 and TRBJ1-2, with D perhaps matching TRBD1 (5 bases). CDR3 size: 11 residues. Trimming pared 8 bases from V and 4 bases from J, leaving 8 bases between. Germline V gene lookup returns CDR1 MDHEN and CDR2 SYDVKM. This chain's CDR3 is CASRQSYGYTF. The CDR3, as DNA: TGTGCCAGCCGACAGAGCTATGGCTACACCTTC.

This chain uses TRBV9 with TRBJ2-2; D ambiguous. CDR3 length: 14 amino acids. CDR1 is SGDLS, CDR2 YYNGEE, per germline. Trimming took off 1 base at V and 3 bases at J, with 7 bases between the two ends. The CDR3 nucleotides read TGTGCCAGCAGCGTATACCGCGACACCGGGGAGCTGTTTTTT. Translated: CASSVYRDTGELFF.

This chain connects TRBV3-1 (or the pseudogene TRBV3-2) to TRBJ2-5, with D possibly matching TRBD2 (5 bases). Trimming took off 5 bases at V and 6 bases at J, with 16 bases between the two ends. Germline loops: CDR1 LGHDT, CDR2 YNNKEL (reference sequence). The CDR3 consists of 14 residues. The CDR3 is CASSYGVYGKTQYF. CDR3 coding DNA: TGTGCCAGCAGCTACGGGGTTTATGGGAAGACCCAGTACTTC.

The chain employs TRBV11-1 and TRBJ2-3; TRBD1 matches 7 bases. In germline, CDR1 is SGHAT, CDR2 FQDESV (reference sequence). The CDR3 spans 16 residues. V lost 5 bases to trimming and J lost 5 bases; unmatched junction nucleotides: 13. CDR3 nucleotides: TGTGCCAGCAGCCTCAAACTTCAGGGGGAAGGAGATACGCAGTATTTT. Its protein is CASSLKLQGEGDTQYF.

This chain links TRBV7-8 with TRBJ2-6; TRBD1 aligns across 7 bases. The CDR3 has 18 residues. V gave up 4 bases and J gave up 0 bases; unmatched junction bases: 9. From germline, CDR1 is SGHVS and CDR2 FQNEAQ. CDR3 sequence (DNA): TGTGCCAGCAGCTCGACAGGGCCCCTGGTCTCTGGGGCCAACGTCCTGACTTTC. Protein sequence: CASSSTGPLVSGANVLTF.

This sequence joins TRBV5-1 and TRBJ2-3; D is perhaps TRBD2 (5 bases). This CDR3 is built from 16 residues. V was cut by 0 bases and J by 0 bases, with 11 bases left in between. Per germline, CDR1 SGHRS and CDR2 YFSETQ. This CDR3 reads CASSLAAGSSTDTQYF. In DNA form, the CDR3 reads TGCGCCAGCAGCTTGGCCGCGGGCTCTAGCACAGATACGCAGTATTTT.

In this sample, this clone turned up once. The CDR3 protein is CASSYSDRSPYQPQHF. The CDR3, as DNA: TGTGCCAGTAGTTACTCCGACAGGAGTCCTTATCAGCCCCAGCATTTT. The chain couples TRBV19 to TRBJ1-5; perhaps TRBD1 as D (6 bases). Trimming took 5 bases from V and 5 from J, leaving 19 bases between them. Germline V gene sequence: CDR1 LNHDA, CDR2 SQIVND (reference sequence). The CDR3 covers 16 residues.

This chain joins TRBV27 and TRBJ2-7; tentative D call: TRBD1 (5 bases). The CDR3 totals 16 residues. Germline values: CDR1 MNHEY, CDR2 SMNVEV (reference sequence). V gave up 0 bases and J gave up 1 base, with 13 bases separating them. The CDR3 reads CASSLSGRVGSYEQYF. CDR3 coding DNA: TGTGCCAGCAGTTTATCAGGCAGGGTAGGTTCCTACGAGCAGTACTTC.

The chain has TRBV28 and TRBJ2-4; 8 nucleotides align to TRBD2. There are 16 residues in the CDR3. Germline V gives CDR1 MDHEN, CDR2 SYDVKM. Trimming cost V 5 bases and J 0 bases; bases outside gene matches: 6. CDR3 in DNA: TGTGCCAGCAGTCTTTCCCTAGCGGGAGCCAAAAACATTCAGTACTTC. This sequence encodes CASSLSLAGAKNIQYF.

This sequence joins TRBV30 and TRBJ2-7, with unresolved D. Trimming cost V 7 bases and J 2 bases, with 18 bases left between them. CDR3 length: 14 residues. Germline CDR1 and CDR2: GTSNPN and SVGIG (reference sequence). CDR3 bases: TGTGCCTCTTTACGGAGCGATTTCCCCTACGAGCAGTACTTC. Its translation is CASLRSDFPYEQYF.

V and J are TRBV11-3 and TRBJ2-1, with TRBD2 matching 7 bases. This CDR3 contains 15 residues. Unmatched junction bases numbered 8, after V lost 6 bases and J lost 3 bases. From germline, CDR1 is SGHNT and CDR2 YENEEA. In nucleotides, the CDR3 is TGTGCCAGCAGTCTTGGGGAGGGCCTCTACAATGAGCAGTTCTTC. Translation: CASSLGEGLYNEQFF.

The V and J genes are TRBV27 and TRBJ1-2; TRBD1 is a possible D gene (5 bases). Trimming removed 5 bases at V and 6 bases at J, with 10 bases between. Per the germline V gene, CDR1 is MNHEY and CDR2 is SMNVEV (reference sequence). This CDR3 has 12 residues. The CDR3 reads CASSPGGDGYTF. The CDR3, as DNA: TGTGCCAGCAGTCCCGGGGGGGATGGCTACACCTTC.

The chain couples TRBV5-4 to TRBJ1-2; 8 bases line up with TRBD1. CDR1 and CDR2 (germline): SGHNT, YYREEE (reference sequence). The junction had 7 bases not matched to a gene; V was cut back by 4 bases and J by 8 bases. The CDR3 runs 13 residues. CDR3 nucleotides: TGTGCCAGCAGCCCGGACAGGGCGGGCGGCTACACCTTC. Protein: CASSPDRAGGYTF.

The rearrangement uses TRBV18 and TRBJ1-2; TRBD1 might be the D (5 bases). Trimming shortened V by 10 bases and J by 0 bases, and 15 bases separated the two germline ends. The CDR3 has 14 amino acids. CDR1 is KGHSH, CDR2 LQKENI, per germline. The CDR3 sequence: CATSGQQANYGYTF. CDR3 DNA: TGTGCCACGTCAGGGCAGCAAGCTAACTATGGCTACACCTTC. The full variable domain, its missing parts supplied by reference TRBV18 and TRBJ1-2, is NAGVMQNPRHLVRRRGQEARLRCSPMKGHSHVYWYRQLPEEGLKFMVYLQKENIIDESGMPKERFSAEFPKEGPSILRIQQVVRGDSAAYFCATSGQQANYGYTFGSGTRLTVV.

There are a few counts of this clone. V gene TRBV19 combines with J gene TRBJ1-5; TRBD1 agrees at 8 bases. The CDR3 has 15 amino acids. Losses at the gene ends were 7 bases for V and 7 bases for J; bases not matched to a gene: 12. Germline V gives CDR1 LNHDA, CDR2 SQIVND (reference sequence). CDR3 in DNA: TGTGCCAGTAATAAAGACAGGGGTAGTGGACAGCCCCAGCATTTT. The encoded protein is CASNKDRGSGQPQHF.

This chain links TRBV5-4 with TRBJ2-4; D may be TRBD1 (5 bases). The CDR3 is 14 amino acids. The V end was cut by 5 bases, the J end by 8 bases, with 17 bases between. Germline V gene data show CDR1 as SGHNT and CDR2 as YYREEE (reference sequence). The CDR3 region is CASSSTKGAYIQYF. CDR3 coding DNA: TGTGCCAGCAGTAGCACGAAAGGGGCATACATTCAGTACTTC.

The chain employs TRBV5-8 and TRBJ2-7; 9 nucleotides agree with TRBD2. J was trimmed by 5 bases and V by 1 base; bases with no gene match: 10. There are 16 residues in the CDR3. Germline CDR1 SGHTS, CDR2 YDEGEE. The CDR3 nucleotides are TGTGCCAGCAGCTTGCTTGGAGCGGGAGGTAAAGACGAGCAGTACTTC. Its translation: CASSLLGAGGKDEQYF.

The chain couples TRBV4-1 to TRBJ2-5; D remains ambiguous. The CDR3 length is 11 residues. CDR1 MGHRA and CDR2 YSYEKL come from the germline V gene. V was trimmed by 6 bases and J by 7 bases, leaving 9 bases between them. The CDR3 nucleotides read TGCGCCAGCAGAGATTACGGGACCCAGTACTTC. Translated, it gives CASRDYGTQYF.

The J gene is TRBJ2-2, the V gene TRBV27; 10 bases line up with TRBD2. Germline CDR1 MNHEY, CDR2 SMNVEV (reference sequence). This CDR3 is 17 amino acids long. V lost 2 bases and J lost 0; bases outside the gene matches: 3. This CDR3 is CASSLPSGGPNTGELFF. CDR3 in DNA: TGTGCCAGCAGTTTACCTAGCGGGGGACCGAACACCGGGGAGCTGTTTTTT.

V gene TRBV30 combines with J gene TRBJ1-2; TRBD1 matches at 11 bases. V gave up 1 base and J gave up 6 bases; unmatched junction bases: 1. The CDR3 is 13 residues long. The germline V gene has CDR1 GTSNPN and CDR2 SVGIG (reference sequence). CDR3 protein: CAWSGDRGNGYTF. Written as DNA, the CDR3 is TGTGCCTGGAGTGGGGACAGGGGGAATGGCTACACCTTC.

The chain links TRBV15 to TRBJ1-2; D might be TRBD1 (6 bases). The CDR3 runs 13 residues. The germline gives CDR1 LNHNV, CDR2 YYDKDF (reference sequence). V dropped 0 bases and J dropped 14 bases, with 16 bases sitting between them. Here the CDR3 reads CATSRDRDTWETF. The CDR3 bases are TGTGCCACCAGCAGAGACCGGGACACCTGGGAGACCTTC. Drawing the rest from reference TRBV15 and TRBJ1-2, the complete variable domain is DAMVIQNPRYQVTQFGKPVTLSCSQTLNHNVMYWYQQKSSQAPKLLFHYYDKDFNNEADTPDNFQSRRPNTSFCFLDIRSPGLGDTAMYLCATSRDRDTWETFGSGTRLTVV.

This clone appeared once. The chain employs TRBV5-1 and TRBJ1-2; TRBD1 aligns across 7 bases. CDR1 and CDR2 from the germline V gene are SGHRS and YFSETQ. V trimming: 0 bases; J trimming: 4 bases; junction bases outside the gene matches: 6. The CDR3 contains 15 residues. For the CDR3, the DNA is TGCGCCAGCAGCTTGGAGACTGGGACAGCCTATGGCTACACCTTC. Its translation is CASSLETGTAYGYTF.